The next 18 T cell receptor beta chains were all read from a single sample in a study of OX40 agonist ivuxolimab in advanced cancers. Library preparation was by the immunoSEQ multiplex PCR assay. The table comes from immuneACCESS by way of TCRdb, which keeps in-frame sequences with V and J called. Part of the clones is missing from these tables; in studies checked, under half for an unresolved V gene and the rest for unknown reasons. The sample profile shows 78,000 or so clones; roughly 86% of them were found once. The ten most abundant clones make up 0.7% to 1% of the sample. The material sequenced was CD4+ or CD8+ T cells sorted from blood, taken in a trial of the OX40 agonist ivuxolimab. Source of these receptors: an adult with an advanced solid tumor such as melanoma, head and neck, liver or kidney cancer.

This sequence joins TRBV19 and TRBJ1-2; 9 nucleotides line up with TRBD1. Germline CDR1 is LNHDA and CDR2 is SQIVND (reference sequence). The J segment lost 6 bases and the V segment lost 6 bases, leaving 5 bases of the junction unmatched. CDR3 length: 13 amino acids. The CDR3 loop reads CASRRTGENGYTF. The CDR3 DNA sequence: TGTGCCAGTAGGCGGACAGGGGAAAATGGCTACACCTTC.

CDR3 sequence (DNA): TGTGCCAGCTCACCACGGGGCGACGATGCTGGGGCCAACGTCCTGACTTTC. Amino acids: CASSPRGDDAGANVLTF. The V and J genes are TRBV18 and TRBJ2-6, with a possible D match to TRBD1 (5 bases). V was pared by 1 base and J by 2 bases, with 12 bases between. The CDR3 runs to 17 residues. The germline CDR1 and CDR2 sequences are KGHSH and LQKENI. The variable domain in full, with the rest retrieved from reference TRBV18 and TRBJ2-6, is NAGVMQNPRHLVRRRGQEARLRCSPMKGHSHVYWYRQLPEEGLKFMVYLQKENIIDESGMPKERFSAEFPKEGPSILRIQQVVRGDSAAYFCASSPRGDDAGANVLTFGAGSRLTVL.

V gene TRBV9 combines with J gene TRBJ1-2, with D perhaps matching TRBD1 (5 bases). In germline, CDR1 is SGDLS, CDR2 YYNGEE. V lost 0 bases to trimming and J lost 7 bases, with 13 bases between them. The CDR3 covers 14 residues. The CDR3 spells CASSVEEGAVGYTF. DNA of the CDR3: TGTGCCAGCAGCGTAGAGGAAGGGGCAGTTGGCTACACCTTC.

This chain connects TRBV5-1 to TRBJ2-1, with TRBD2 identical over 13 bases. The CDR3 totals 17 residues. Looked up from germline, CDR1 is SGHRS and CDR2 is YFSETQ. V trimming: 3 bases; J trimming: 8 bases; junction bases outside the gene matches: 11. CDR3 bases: TGCGCCAGCAGCTCCGCACTCACACTAGCGGGAGGGGATGAGCAGTTCTTC. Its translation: CASSSALTLAGGDEQFF.

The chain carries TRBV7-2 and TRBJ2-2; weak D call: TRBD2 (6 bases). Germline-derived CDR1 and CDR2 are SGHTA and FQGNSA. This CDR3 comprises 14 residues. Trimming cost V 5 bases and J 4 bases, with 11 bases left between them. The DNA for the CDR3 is TGTGCCAGCAGCCTAATGGGGGGCACCGGGGAGCTGTTTTTT. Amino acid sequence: CASSLMGGTGELFF. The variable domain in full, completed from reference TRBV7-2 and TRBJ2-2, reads GAGVSQSPSNKVTEKGKDVELRCDPISGHTALYWYRQSLGQGLEFLIYFQGNSAPDKSGLPSDRFSAERTGGSVSTLTIQRTQQEDSAVYLCASSLMGGTGELFFGEGSRLTVL.

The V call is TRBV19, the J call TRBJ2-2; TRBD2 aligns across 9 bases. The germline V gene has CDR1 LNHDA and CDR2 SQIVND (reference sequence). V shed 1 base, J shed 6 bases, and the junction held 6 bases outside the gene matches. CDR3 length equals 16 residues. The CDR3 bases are TGTGCCAGTAGTATAGTTGGTAGCGGGAGCTCCGGGGAGCTGTTTTTT. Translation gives CASSIVGSGSSGELFF.

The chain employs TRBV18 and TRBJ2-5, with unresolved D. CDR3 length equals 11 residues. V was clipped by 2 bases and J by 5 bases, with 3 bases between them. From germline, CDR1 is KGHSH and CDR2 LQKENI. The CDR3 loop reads CASSPEETQYF. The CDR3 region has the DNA TGTGCCAGCTCACCAGAGGAGACCCAGTACTTC.

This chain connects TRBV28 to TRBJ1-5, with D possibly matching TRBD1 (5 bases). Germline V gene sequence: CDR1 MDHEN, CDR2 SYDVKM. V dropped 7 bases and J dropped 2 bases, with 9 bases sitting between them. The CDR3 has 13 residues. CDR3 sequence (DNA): TGTGCCAGCACCAGGGATGGCAATCAGCCCCAGCATTTT. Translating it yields CASTRDGNQPQHF.

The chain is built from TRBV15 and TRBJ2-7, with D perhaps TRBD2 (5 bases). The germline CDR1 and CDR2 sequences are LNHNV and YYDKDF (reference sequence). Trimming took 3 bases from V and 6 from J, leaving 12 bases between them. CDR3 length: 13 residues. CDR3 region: CATSRSYAGEQYF. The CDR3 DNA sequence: TGTGCCACCAGCAGGAGCTATGCGGGCGAGCAGTACTTC.

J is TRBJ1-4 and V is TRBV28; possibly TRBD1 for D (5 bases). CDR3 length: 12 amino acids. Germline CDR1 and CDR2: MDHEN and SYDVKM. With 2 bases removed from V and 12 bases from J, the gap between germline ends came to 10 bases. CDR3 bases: TGTGCCAGCAGTTTAAGGCAGGGAGAACTGTTTTTT. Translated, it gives CASSLRQGELFF.

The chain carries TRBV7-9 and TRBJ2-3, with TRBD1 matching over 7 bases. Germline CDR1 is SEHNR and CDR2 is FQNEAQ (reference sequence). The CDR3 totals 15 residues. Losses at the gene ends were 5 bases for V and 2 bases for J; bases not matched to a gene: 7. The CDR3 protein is CASSPTGVITDTQYF. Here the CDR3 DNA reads TGTGCCAGCAGCCCCACAGGGGTTATCACAGATACGCAGTATTTT.

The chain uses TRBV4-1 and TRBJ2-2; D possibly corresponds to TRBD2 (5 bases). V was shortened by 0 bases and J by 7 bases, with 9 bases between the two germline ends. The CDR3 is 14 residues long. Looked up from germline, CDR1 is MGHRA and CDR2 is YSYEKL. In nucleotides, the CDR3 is TGCGCCAGCAGCCAAGATGGAGGAATCGGGGAGCTGTTTTTT. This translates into CASSQDGGIGELFF.

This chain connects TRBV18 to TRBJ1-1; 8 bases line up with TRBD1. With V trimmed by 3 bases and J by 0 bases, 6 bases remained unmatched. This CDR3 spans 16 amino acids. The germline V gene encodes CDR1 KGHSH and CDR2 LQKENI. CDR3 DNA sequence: TGTGCCAGCTCACCCGGACAGGGAGGGGTGAACACTGAAGCTTTCTTT. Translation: CASSPGQGGVNTEAFF.

CDR3 nucleotides: TGTGCCAGCAGGTACGGCCCCCTCGGCTATGGCTACACCTTC. As protein: CASRYGPLGYGYTF. The chain links TRBV28 to TRBJ1-2, with D unclear. Trimming stripped 6 bases from V and 4 bases from J, with 15 bases between. Germline-derived CDR1 and CDR2 are MDHEN and SYDVKM. The CDR3 is 14 amino acids.

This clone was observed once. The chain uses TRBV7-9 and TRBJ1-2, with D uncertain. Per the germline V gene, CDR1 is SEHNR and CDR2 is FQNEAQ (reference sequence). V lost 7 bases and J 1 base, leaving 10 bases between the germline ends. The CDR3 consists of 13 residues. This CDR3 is CASTLGGNYGYTF. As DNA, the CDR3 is TGTGCCAGCACCTTGGGTGGTAACTATGGCTACACCTTC.

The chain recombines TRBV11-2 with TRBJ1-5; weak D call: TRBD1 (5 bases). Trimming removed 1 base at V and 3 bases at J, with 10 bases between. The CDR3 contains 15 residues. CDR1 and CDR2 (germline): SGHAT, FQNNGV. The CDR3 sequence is CASSLGRDFNQPQHF. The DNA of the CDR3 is TGTGCCAGCAGCTTAGGAAGGGACTTCAATCAGCCCCAGCATTTT.

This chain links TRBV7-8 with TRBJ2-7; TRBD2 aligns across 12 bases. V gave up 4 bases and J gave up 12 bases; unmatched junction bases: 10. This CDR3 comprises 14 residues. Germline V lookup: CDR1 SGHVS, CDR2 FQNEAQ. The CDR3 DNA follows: TGTGCCAGCAGCTCCCGACTAGCGGGGGCCCTAGGGTACTTC. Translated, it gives CASSSRLAGALGYF.

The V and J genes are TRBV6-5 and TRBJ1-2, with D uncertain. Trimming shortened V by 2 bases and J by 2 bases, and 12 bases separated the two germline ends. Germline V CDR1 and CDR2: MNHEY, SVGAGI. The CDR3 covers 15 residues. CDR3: CASSYRPGSNYGYTF. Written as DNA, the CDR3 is TGTGCCAGCAGTTACCGGCCGGGCAGCAACTATGGCTACACCTTC.